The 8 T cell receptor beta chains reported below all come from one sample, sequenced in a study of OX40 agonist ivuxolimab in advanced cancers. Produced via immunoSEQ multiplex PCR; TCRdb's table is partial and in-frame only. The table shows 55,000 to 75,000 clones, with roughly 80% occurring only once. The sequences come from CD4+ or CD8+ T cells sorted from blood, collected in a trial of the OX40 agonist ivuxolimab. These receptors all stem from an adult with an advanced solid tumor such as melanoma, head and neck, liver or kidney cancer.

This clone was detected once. The CDR3 DNA follows: TGTGCCAGCAGCTTTAACCTAGGTACCCTCCACTTT. Encoded protein: CASSFNLGTLHF. The chain couples TRBV14 to TRBJ1-6; D unresolved. CDR3 size: 12 residues. Germline CDR1 SGHDN, CDR2 FVKESK. Trimming stripped 5 bases from V and 14 bases from J, with 13 bases between.

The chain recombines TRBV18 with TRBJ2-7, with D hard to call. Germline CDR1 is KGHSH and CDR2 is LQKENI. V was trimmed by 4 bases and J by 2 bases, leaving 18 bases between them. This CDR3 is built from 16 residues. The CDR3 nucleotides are TGTGCCAGCTCACAATCCAGGTCCCCGGCGCCCTACGAGCAGTACTTC. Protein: CASSQSRSPAPYEQYF.

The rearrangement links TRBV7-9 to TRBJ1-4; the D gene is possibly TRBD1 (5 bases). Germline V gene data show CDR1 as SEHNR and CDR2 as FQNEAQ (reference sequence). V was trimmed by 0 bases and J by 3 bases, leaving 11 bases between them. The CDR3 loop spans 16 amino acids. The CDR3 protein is CASSLAGERANEKLFF. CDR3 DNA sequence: TGTGCCAGCAGCTTAGCAGGGGAAAGGGCTAATGAAAAACTGTTTTTT.

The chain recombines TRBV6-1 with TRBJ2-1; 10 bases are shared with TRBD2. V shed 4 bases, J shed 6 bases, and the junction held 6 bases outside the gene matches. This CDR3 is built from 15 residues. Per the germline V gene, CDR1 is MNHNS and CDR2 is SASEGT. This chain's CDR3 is CASSGLASGGNEQFF. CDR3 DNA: TGTGCCAGCAGTGGATTGGCTAGCGGGGGCAATGAGCAGTTCTTC.

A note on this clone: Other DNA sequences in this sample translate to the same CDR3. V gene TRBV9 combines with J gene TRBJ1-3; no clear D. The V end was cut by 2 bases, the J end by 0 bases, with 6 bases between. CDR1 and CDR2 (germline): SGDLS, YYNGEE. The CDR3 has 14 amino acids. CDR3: CASSVASSGNTIYF. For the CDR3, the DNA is TGTGCCAGCAGCGTGGCGAGCTCTGGAAACACCATATATTTT.

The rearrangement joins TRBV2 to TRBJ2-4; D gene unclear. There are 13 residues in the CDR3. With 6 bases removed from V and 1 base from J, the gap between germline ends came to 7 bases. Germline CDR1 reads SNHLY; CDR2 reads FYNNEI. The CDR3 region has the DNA TGTGCCAGCAGGGTCCAGGCCAAAAACATTCAGTACTTC. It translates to CASRVQAKNIQYF.

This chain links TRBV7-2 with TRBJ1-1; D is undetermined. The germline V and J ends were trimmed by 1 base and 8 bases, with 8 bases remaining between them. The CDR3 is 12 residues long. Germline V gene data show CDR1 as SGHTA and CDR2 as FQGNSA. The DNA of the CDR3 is TGTGCCAGCAGCTTAGATCGGCAGGAAGCTTTCTTT. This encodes CASSLDRQEAFF.

DNA of the CDR3: TGTGCCAGCAGCAAAGCGAGGCATAACCTGACCGGGGAGCTGTTTTTT. It encodes CASSKARHNLTGELFF. The J gene is TRBJ2-2, the V gene TRBV21-1; whether TRBD2, the table's D call, matches the DNA was not checked. TRBV21-1 counts as a pseudogene. The CDR3 length is 16 residues.